This T cell receptor (beta chain) was recorded in a study of CD8+ T cells in alopecia areata. Study outcomes and limitations: Affected scalp, especially in alopecia totalis/universalis, had a higher clonality than normal scalp did.

Following extraction, RNA underwent reverse transcription to cDNA, which served as the sequencing template. Assay: immunoSEQ multiplex PCR; the TCRdb copy retains only in-frame clones and omits some. The table shows roughly 150,000 clones, with 45% to 60% occurring only once. A note on this clone: Its antigen is currently unknown.

Germline lookup yields CDR1 SQVTM and CDR2 ANQGSEA. CDR3 length equals 13 residues. Trimming removed 6 bases from V and 3 bases from J, with 14 bases in between. The genes are TRBV29-1 and TRBJ1-2, with a weak D call TRBD1 (5 bases). This TCR came from a human donor with alopecia areata. The sample was CD8+ T cells sorted from blood, taken at week 0. The CDR3 bases are TGCAGCGTGGGACCCCAGGGTTACTATGGCTACACCTTC. Amino acids: CSVGPQGYYGYTF.